Below are 16 T cell receptor beta chains sequenced from a single sample in a study of cytomegalovirus exposure and HLA in healthy donors. Primers: 60 Vbeta forward and 13 Jbeta reverse. Clones were read by immunoSEQ multiplex PCR, and TCRdb kept only the in-frame ones, dropping some. The sample has approximately 110,000 clones; the top ten hold 6.8%. The sample comprised PBMCs. Receptor source: a man in his forties in good health and CMV-seropositive.

The chain employs TRBV11-1 and TRBJ2-2, with 12 nucleotides matching TRBD2. Trimming took 6 bases from V and 5 from J; bases not matched to a gene: 4. Germline V gives CDR1 SGHAT, CDR2 FQDESV (reference sequence). The CDR3 loop spans 15 amino acids. In nucleotides, the CDR3 is TGTGCCAGCAGTCGAACTAGCGGGAGGACCGGGGAGCTGTTTTTT. Translation: CASSRTSGRTGELFF.

The V and J genes are TRBV29-1 and TRBJ2-5; tentatively, D is TRBD1 (6 bases). In germline, CDR1 is SQVTM, CDR2 ANQGSEA. The CDR3 is 12 amino acids. V lost 7 bases to trimming and J lost 2 bases, with 11 bases between them. CDR3 sequence: CSAGQKQETQYF. The CDR3, as DNA: TGCAGCGCCGGACAGAAACAAGAGACCCAGTACTTC.

The J gene is TRBJ2-5, the V gene TRBV7-9; D perhaps matches TRBD1 (6 bases). This CDR3 spans 15 amino acids. The germline V and J ends were trimmed by 2 bases and 4 bases, with 14 bases remaining between them. Germline V lookup: CDR1 SEHNR, CDR2 FQNEAQ (reference sequence). DNA for the CDR3: TGTGCCAGCAGCTTAAGTCGTACAGGGCCAGAGACCCAGTACTTC. Translation: CASSLSRTGPETQYF.

The chain carries TRBV15 and TRBJ2-3; TRBD2 matches 14 bases. CDR1 and CDR2 from the germline V gene are LNHNV and YYDKDF (reference sequence). The CDR3 is 17 amino acids. Germline trimming cut 4 bases from V and 7 bases from J; bases unmatched to any gene: 10. The CDR3, as DNA: TGTGCCACCAGCATGTTCCCGGGACTAGCGGGAGACAATACGCAGTATTTT. It yields the protein CATSMFPGLAGDNTQYF.

This rearrangement joins TRBV19 to TRBJ2-6, with TRBD1 matching 8 bases. V trimming: 7 bases; J trimming: 2 bases; junction bases outside the gene matches: 4. The CDR3 loop spans 15 amino acids. Germline assignment: CDR1 LNHDA and CDR2 SQIVND (reference sequence). The CDR3 DNA sequence: TGTGCCAGTAAATTGACAGGGGCTGGGGCCAACGTCCTGACTTTC. It translates to CASKLTGAGANVLTF.

The chain recombines TRBV6-5 with TRBJ1-2, with a possible D match to TRBD1 (5 bases). The V end was cut by 5 bases, the J end by 4 bases, with 14 bases between. The germline CDR1 and CDR2 sequences are MNHEY and SVGAGI. CDR3 length: 14 residues. The CDR3 DNA follows: TGTGCCAGCAGTCGACCTGACAGCCCCTATGGCTACACCTTC. Amino acids: CASSRPDSPYGYTF.

The V and J genes are TRBV15 and TRBJ2-2; D unclear. Per the germline V gene, CDR1 is LNHNV and CDR2 is YYDKDF (reference sequence). V shed 5 bases and J shed 3 bases, with 13 bases lying between them. CDR3 size: 15 residues. CDR3 in amino acids: CATSLQKMHTGELFF. CDR3 bases: TGTGCCACCAGCTTACAAAAAATGCACACCGGGGAGCTGTTTTTT.

The chain carries TRBV11-3 and TRBJ2-3; D not certain. The ends were cut back, 1 base at V and 3 bases at J, with 11 bases in the middle. The CDR3 is made up of 15 amino acids. Germline lookup yields CDR1 SGHNT and CDR2 YENEEA. CDR3 DNA sequence: TGTGCCAGCAGCTTAGGCGGCGAGGAAACAGATACGCAGTATTTT. It is translated as CASSLGGEETDTQYF.

The rearrangement joins TRBV27 to TRBJ2-7; D is possibly TRBD1 (6 bases). V was shortened by 2 bases and J by 0 bases, with 14 bases between the two germline ends. Per germline, CDR1 MNHEY and CDR2 SMNVEV (reference sequence). The CDR3 consists of 16 residues. The CDR3 bases are TGTGCCAGCAGTTTAGGACAGCCACACTCCTCCTACGAGCAGTACTTC. Translation: CASSLGQPHSSYEQYF.

The CDR3 bases are TGTGCCAGCAAAGGACAGGACTACAATGAGCAGTTCTTC. Its protein is CASKGQDYNEQFF. The V gene is TRBV27, the J gene TRBJ2-1, with TRBD1 matching over 7 bases. Germline loops: CDR1 MNHEY, CDR2 SMNVEV (reference sequence). The CDR3 runs 13 residues. The V and J ends lost 7 bases and 3 bases, in that order; junction bases with no gene match: 3.

The chain joins TRBV4-1 to TRBJ2-7, with 9 bases fitting TRBD2. This CDR3 comprises 16 residues. CDR1 is MGHRA and CDR2 is YSYEKL in the germline V gene. Trimming at V came to 4 bases and at J to 0 bases, leaving 7 bases not matched to a gene. The CDR3 protein is CASSPRLAGSSYEQYF. For the CDR3, the DNA is TGCGCCAGCAGCCCGCGTCTAGCGGGAAGCTCCTACGAGCAGTACTTC.

The chain has TRBV28 and TRBJ2-1, with D possibly TRBD2 on 6 matching bases. V lost 10 bases and J 5 bases, leaving 18 bases between the germline ends. CDR1 MDHEN and CDR2 SYDVKM come from the germline V gene. CDR3 size: 14 residues. The CDR3 loop reads CATHERAYHNEQFF. Written as DNA, the CDR3 is TGTGCCACCCATGAGCGGGCGTACCACAATGAGCAGTTCTTC.

CDR3 bases: TGTGCCAGCAGCCACGGAGCGGAGGACTATGGCTACACCTTC. Protein product: CASSHGAEDYGYTF. The genes are TRBV9 and TRBJ1-2, with D hard to call. Germline V gene sequence: CDR1 SGDLS, CDR2 YYNGEE. The V end was cut by 4 bases, the J end by 3 bases, with 13 bases between. This CDR3 is 14 amino acids long.

This chain joins TRBV9 and TRBJ2-5; TRBD1 is a possible D gene (6 bases). Germline V gene lookup returns CDR1 SGDLS and CDR2 YYNGEE. V was shortened by 3 bases and J by 2 bases, with 14 bases between the two germline ends. The CDR3 is 15 residues long. The CDR3 protein is CASSDTSGDQETQYF. CDR3 nucleotide sequence: TGTGCCAGCAGCGATACCTCAGGGGATCAAGAGACCCAGTACTTC.

The chain couples TRBV6-1 to TRBJ2-7, with D maybe TRBD2 (5 bases). There are 15 residues in the CDR3. Germline V gene sequence: CDR1 MNHNS, CDR2 SASEGT. Trimming removed 4 bases at V and 5 bases at J, with 18 bases between. This CDR3 reads CASSGAGALTDEQYF. The CDR3 nucleotides are TGTGCCAGCAGTGGGGCGGGTGCGCTCACGGACGAGCAGTACTTC.

The chain has TRBV28 and TRBJ2-7; a possible D gene is TRBD2 (6 bases). Trimming removed 5 bases at V and 6 bases at J, with 14 bases between. This CDR3 is 13 amino acids long. From germline, CDR1 is MDHEN and CDR2 SYDVKM. The CDR3 spells CASSPTSRTEQYF. As DNA, the CDR3 is TGTGCCAGCAGTCCAACTAGCCGGACCGAGCAGTACTTC.